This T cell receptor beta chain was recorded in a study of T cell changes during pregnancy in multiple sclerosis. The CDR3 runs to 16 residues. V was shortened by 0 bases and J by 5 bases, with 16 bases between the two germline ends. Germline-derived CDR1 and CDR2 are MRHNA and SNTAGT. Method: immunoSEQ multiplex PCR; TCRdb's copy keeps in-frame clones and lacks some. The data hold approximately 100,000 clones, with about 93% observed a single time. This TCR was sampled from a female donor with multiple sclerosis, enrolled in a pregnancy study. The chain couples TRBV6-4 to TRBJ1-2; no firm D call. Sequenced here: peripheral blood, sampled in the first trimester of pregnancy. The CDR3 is CASSDSEASFHYGYTF. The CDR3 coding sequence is TGTGCCAGCAGTGACTCCGAGGCGTCCTTCCATTATGGCTACACCTTC.